Following are 19 T cell receptor beta chains from one sample sequenced in a study of T cell repertoires in cytomegalovirus infection. TCRdb passed the reads through MiXCR, listing each CDR3 protein once. The sample shows about 490,000 distinct CDR3 sequences, about 11% of them seen only once. Sequenced sample: PBMCs. Receptor source: a human donor in good health (CMV status not recorded). Some clones in this sample may be carry-over from other donors' samples.

This clonotype came up many times. This chain links TRBV30 with TRBJ1-2, with D possibly being TRBD1 (6 bases). The CDR3 spans 15 residues. Per the germline V gene, CDR1 is GTSNPN and CDR2 is SVGIG (reference sequence). The ends were cut back, 5 bases at V and 3 bases at J, with 19 bases in the middle. This CDR3 reads CAWEPWEGGHYGYTF. Here the CDR3 DNA reads TGTGCCTGGGAGCCCTGGGAGGGGGGCCACTATGGCTACACCTTC.

This clonotype has a count of ten or more. The chain couples TRBV11-2 to TRBJ1-1, with D tentatively TRBD1 (5 bases). V was pared by 7 bases and J by 4 bases, with 13 bases between. This CDR3 spans 13 amino acids. Germline V gives CDR1 SGHAT, CDR2 FQNNGV. CDR3 nucleotides: TGTGCCAGCACCGCCCGCGGGGGCACTGAAGCTTTCTTT. This gives the protein CASTARGGTEAFF.

This clonotype has a count of ten or more. V is TRBV5-1 and J is TRBJ1-4; D remains unclear. The V end lost 4 bases, the J end lost 3 bases, and 10 bases lay between the germline ends. Germline assignment: CDR1 SGHRS and CDR2 YFSETQ. The length of the CDR3 is 14 residues. DNA of the CDR3: TGCGCCAGCAGCGTCGGGAGATCTAATGAAAAACTGTTTTTT. Translation: CASSVGRSNEKLFF.

In its sample, this clonotype was seen a few times. The CDR3 DNA is TGTGCCACCAGTGATTCCTGGGAGACGGTCTACAATGAGCAGTTCTTC. Residues: CATSDSWETVYNEQFF. This chain connects TRBV24-1 to TRBJ2-1; D is possibly TRBD2 (5 bases). This CDR3 region has 16 residues. V was trimmed by 2 bases and J by 3 bases, leaving 13 bases between them. The V gene's germline CDR1 is KGHDR and CDR2 SFDVKD.

This clonotype was recorded at least ten times. This chain uses TRBV6-2 or TRBV6-3 with TRBJ1-2; D may be TRBD1 (6 bases). CDR1 and CDR2 (germline): MNHEY, SVGEGT. V lost 8 bases and J 1 base, leaving 8 bases between the germline ends. The CDR3 length is 12 residues. CDR3 amino acids: CASVDSNYGYTF. The CDR3 bases are TGTGCCAGCGTGGACAGTAACTATGGCTACACCTTC.

V and J are TRBV20-1 and TRBJ2-7; D gene uncertain. Deletions cut 0 bases from V and 0 bases from J, with 9 bases between. CDR3 length: 14 residues. Per germline, CDR1 DFQATT and CDR2 SNEGSKA (reference sequence). The CDR3 coding sequence is TGCAGTGCTAGAGACGCTAAGGGCTCCTACGAGCAGTACTTC. Translating gives CSARDAKGSYEQYF.

This clonotype appeared a single time. The rearrangement uses TRBV25-1 and TRBJ2-7; the match to TRBD1 covers 8 bases. Germline V gene sequence: CDR1 MGHDK, CDR2 SYGVNS. This CDR3 has 14 amino acids. V trimming: 2 bases; J trimming: 6 bases; junction bases outside the gene matches: 6. The CDR3 protein is CASSEQGAVVEQYF. CDR3 in DNA: TGTGCCAGCAGTGAACAGGGGGCTGTCGTCGAGCAGTACTTC.

This clonotype was detected ten times or more. The V gene is TRBV9, the J gene TRBJ1-3; unclear D gene. Germline V gene lookup returns CDR1 SGDLS and CDR2 YYNGEE. The CDR3 totals 12 residues. Trimming took 4 bases from V and 4 from J, leaving 6 bases between them. The CDR3 loop reads CASSRVGNTIYF. CDR3 bases: TGTGCCAGCAGCCGAGTGGGAAACACCATATATTTT.

This clonotype has at least ten counts. V and J are TRBV28 and TRBJ2-1; unclear D gene. V gave up 5 bases and J gave up 6 bases, with 14 bases separating them. This CDR3 region has 14 residues. Germline assignment: CDR1 MDHEN and CDR2 SYDVKM. The CDR3 is CASSLTRPRNEQFF. Here the CDR3 DNA reads TGTGCCAGCAGTCTCACCCGACCCCGCAATGAGCAGTTCTTC.

This clonotype was seen many times. V usage is TRBV19 and J usage is TRBJ2-3, with D uncertain. The CDR3 runs 12 residues. Per the germline V gene, CDR1 is LNHDA and CDR2 is SQIVND (reference sequence). V lost 4 bases, J lost 5 bases, and 7 bases lay in between. In nucleotides, the CDR3 is TGTGCCAGTAGTAGGACGGAAGATACGCAGTATTTT. It encodes CASSRTEDTQYF.

This clonotype was counted many times. This chain links TRBV19 with TRBJ2-1; D remains unclear. Trimming removed 4 bases at V and 0 bases at J, with 16 bases between. Germline CDR1 is LNHDA and CDR2 is SQIVND (reference sequence). There are 17 residues in the CDR3. The CDR3 DNA is TGTGCCAGTAGTACACACCGCGACCCGAGCTCCTACAATGAGCAGTTCTTC. Protein: CASSTHRDPSSYNEQFF.

This clonotype was observed at least ten times. The chain has TRBV27 and TRBJ2-2, with D maybe TRBD1 (6 bases). The germline CDR1 and CDR2 sequences are MNHEY and SMNVEV (reference sequence). Trimming removed 2 bases from V and 0 bases from J, with 13 bases in between. This CDR3 is 17 amino acids long. Here the CDR3 DNA reads TGTGCCAGCAGTTTAGAGGGGACACCACCGAACACCGGGGAGCTGTTTTTT. Protein product: CASSLEGTPPNTGELFF.

This clonotype was counted ten times or more. In DNA form, the CDR3 reads TGTGCCAGCAGCGCCCGACTAGCAGCCCTCACAGATACGCAGTATTTT. Protein sequence: CASSARLAALTDTQYF. This chain links TRBV7-2 with TRBJ2-3; TRBD2 matches at 7 bases. Germline V gene sequence: CDR1 SGHTA, CDR2 FQGNSA. The CDR3 runs to 16 residues. V lost 5 bases and J lost 2; bases outside the gene matches: 10.

In its sample, this clonotype was seen many times. The chain recombines TRBV7-8 with TRBJ2-3, with D perhaps TRBD2 (6 bases). The germline V gene has CDR1 SGHVS and CDR2 FQNEAQ. Deletions cut 0 bases from V and 1 base from J, with 8 bases between. This CDR3 contains 15 residues. CDR3 region: CASSLAAGRTDTQYF. CDR3 sequence (DNA): TGTGCCAGCAGCTTAGCGGCGGGACGCACAGATACGCAGTATTTT.

In its sample, this clonotype was seen a few times. The rearrangement joins TRBV2 to TRBJ1-5; D ambiguous. With 8 bases removed from V and 0 bases from J, the gap between germline ends came to 8 bases. The CDR3 is 13 residues long. The V gene's germline CDR1 is SNHLY and CDR2 FYNNEI. Written as DNA, the CDR3 is TGTGCCAGCGCTCCTTATAGCAATCAGCCCCAGCATTTT. It specifies CASAPYSNQPQHF.

The gene calls are TRBV5-1 and TRBJ2-2, with a tentative D call TRBD1 (7 bases). Germline CDR1 reads SGHRS; CDR2 reads YFSETQ. This CDR3 spans 16 amino acids. With 1 base removed from V and 2 bases from J, the gap between germline ends came to 12 bases. CDR3 sequence: CASSLRGRGNTGELFF. The DNA of the CDR3 is TGCGCCAGCAGCTTGAGGGGGCGGGGAAACACCGGGGAGCTGTTTTTT. Combining the CDR3 with reference TRBV5-1 and TRBJ2-2 gives the whole variable domain KAGVTQTPRYLIKTRGQQVTLSCSPISGHRSVSWYQQTPGQGLQFLFEYFSETQRNKGNFPGRFSGRQFSNSRSEMNVSTLELGDSALYLCASSLRGRGNTGELFFGEGSRLTVL.

This clonotype was recorded many times. This chain connects TRBV7-9 to TRBJ2-3; no firm D call. Per germline, CDR1 SEHNR and CDR2 FQNEAQ (reference sequence). Trimming stripped 6 bases from V and 4 bases from J, with 8 bases between. The CDR3 is 12 residues long. CDR3 DNA: TGTGCCAGCAGATCGTCCCCAGATACGCAGTATTTT. This sequence encodes CASRSSPDTQYF. The whole variable domain, filled in from reference TRBV7-9 and TRBJ2-3, reads DTGVSQNPRHKITKRGQNVTFRCDPISEHNRLYWYRQTLGQGPEFLTYFQNEAQLEKSRLLSDRFSAERPKGSFSTLEIQRTEQGDSAMYLCASRSSPDTQYFGPGTRLTVL.

This clonotype was counted many times. The chain carries TRBV7-2 and TRBJ1-1; D remains unclear. CDR1 and CDR2 from the germline V gene are SGHTA and FQGNSA. CDR3 length: 15 residues. V was clipped by 1 base and J by 3 bases, with 12 bases between them. Here the CDR3 reads CASSLDRGGYTEAFF. The CDR3 DNA sequence: TGTGCCAGCAGCTTAGACCGGGGTGGGTACACTGAAGCTTTCTTT.

This clonotype appeared many times. The genes are TRBV2 and TRBJ1-2, with unresolved D. This CDR3 comprises 18 residues. The germline V gene encodes CDR1 SNHLY and CDR2 FYNNEI. With 1 base removed from V and 4 bases from J, the gap between germline ends came to 22 bases. The CDR3 loop is CASSEDQRLAGAAYGYTF. CDR3 sequence (DNA): TGTGCCAGCAGTGAAGATCAGAGATTGGCAGGTGCAGCCTATGGCTACACCTTC.